The text below deals with one T cell receptor (beta chain). Its antigen is unknown. At one end the junction does not follow the germline gene, possibly because of a read error. Repertoires were generated with immunoSEQ multiplex PCR, while TCRdb's copy carries only in-frame clones and drops some. The sample carries around 31,000 clones, over 70% recorded once. This record belongs to a study of early stage breast cancer tumors. Study summary: Under 10 ER+/PR+/HER2- tumors were invasive ductal; four were invasive lobular.

This CDR3 is built from 15 residues. The germline V gene encodes CDR1 LGHNA and CDR2 YSLEER. Study-wide results and limits: Enriched TCRB sequences shared across patients were mostly commonly generated sequences. Compared with adjacent normal breast, tumors showed about 2.5-fold denser, more clonal T cells.

The rearrangement joins TRBV4-3 to TRBJ1-4, with 10 bases fitting TRBD1. Source material: breast tumor tissue. The source is a person aged 30 to 40 with breast cancer. The DNA for the CDR3 is TGCGCCAGCAGCCAAGATACCGGACAGGGGGAATATCCGCTTTTT. It codes for CASSQDTGQGEYPLF.